This TCR beta chain was identified in a study of CD8+CD57+ T cells in acquired aplastic anemia. Turning to the study itself: Mean yield of DNA from sorted CD4+ and CD8+ cells was around 3 ug. Study findings and constraints: Patients and healthy controls showed no significant CD8+ Simpson's diversity difference. Patients and controls shared roughly 28 CD8+ CDR3 sequences, which appeared highly expressed in patients and within their immunodominant clones.

Germline CDR1 LNHDA, CDR2 SQIVND (reference sequence). The CDR3 consists of 15 residues. J lost 2 bases, V lost 2 bases, and 4 bases had no gene match. Concerning this clonotype itself: Its antigen is unknown.

Patients included in sequencing had previously demonstrated CD8+CD57+ cell expansion by flow cytometry. Receipt of therapy had not occurred in any patient by the time of blood sampling. Template material for TCR beta VDJ and CDR3 profiling consisted of genomic DNA. TCRdb called the reads again in MiXCR, with one record for every CDR3 protein. The sample shows about 200,000 distinct CDR3 sequences, around 49% of them seen only once. Sequenced: sorted CD4+, CD8+, or CD8+CD57+ T cells (not recorded which) from PBMCs. The sequence was obtained from a human donor with aplastic anemia. The chain recombines TRBV19 with TRBJ1-2, with 8 bases fitting TRBD1. CDR3 in DNA: TGTGCCAGTAGTATATCCCAGGGGGCGAACTATGGCTACACCTTC. Its protein product is CASSISQGANYGYTF.